A single sample gave rise to the 28 T cell receptor beta chains below, sequenced in a study of blood T cell repertoires in COVID-19. TCRdb's copy holds only in-frame clones and misses some; the assay was immunoSEQ multiplex PCR. The sample includes about 190,000 clones, roughly 80% of them seen just once. The material sequenced was peripheral blood. These receptors originate from a man in his fifties or sixties with active or convalescent COVID-19.

The chain joins TRBV28 to TRBJ1-2; 10 bases fit TRBD1. This CDR3 has 14 amino acids. Germline assignment: CDR1 MDHEN and CDR2 SYDVKM. V was clipped by 2 bases and J by 7 bases; unmatched bases: 4. CDR3 DNA sequence: TGTGCCAGCAGTTTACCGGGACAGGGGATTGGCTACACCTTC. As protein: CASSLPGQGIGYTF.

The chain couples TRBV27 to TRBJ1-2, with D perhaps matching TRBD1 (6 bases). The V gene's germline CDR1 is MNHEY and CDR2 SMNVEV (reference sequence). The CDR3 extends over 13 amino acids. With 5 bases removed from V and 3 bases from J, the gap between germline ends came to 10 bases. The CDR3 DNA sequence: TGTGCCAGCAGTCCACAGGGTTACTATGGCTACACCTTC. Its translation: CASSPQGYYGYTF.

The rearrangement links TRBV28 to TRBJ2-7; a weak D match, TRBD2 (5 bases). V was trimmed by 3 bases and J by 1 base, leaving 13 bases between them. The CDR3 consists of 15 residues. CDR1 is MDHEN and CDR2 is SYDVKM in the germline V gene. This CDR3 reads CASSFRTLQSYEQYF. In DNA form, the CDR3 reads TGTGCCAGCAGTTTCCGGACTCTTCAATCCTACGAGCAGTACTTC.

This clone came up once. The rearrangement links TRBV18 to TRBJ2-5; 7 nucleotides align to TRBD1. V shed 6 bases and J 5 bases; nucleotides not matched to a gene: 12. CDR3 length: 15 residues. Germline lookup yields CDR1 KGHSH and CDR2 LQKENI. CDR3 coding DNA: TGTGCCAGCTCCCCCGGGACACCCAGGGGGGAGACCCAGTACTTC. It codes for CASSPGTPRGETQYF.

In this sample, this clone turned up once. The rearrangement joins TRBV5-1 to TRBJ1-1; perhaps TRBD1 as D (5 bases). Between the trimmed V and J ends, which lost 2 bases and 7 bases, there was a span of 15 bases. This CDR3 has 14 residues. From germline, CDR1 is SGHRS and CDR2 YFSETQ. Here the CDR3 DNA reads TGCGCCAGCAGCTTCGGCAGGGCGGGGGGTGAAGCTTTCTTT. It specifies CASSFGRAGGEAFF.

The rearrangement links TRBV21-1 to TRBJ1-1. TRBV21-1 is a documented pseudogene. The CDR3 extends over 16 amino acids. CDR3 sequence (DNA): TGTGCCAGCAGCAAAGATTTCTCGGGGATGAGTACTGAAGCTTTCTTT. Amino acids: CASSKDFSGMSTEAFF.

This clone was counted only a few times. The J gene is TRBJ1-4, the V gene TRBV7-9, with 7 nucleotides matching TRBD1. V was pared by 1 base and J by 8 bases, with 7 bases of the junction left unmatched. CDR3 size: 15 residues. CDR1 is SEHNR, CDR2 FQNEAQ, per germline (reference sequence). CDR3 DNA sequence: TGTGCCAGCAGCTTAGGCGGGGACAGAAAAGAAAAACTGTTTTTT. Translated, it gives CASSLGGDRKEKLFF.

The chain is built from TRBV30 and TRBJ1-5, with unresolved D. Germline V lookup: CDR1 GTSNPN, CDR2 SVGIG (reference sequence). The CDR3 is made up of 13 amino acids. The germline V and J ends were trimmed by 0 bases and 7 bases, with 10 bases remaining between them. Here the CDR3 DNA reads TGTGCCTGGAGTGTTTCATCAGGACAGCCCCAGCATTTT. Its protein product is CAWSVSSGQPQHF. The full variable domain, completed using reference TRBV30 and TRBJ1-5, is SQTIHQWPATLVQPVGSPLSLECTVEGTSNPNLYWYRQAAGRGLQLLFYSVGIGQISSEVPQNLSASRPQDRQFILSSKKLLLSDSGFYLCAWSVSSGQPQHFGDGTRLSIL.

This clone was found many times. The CDR3: CATRGTRRDEQYF. CDR3 coding DNA: TGTGCCACCAGGGGGACTAGAAGGGACGAGCAGTACTTC. The gene calls are TRBV24-1 and TRBJ2-7; 8 bases are a match to TRBD2. Trimming cost V 7 bases and J 5 bases; bases outside gene matches: 6. CDR1 is KGHDR, CDR2 SFDVKD, per germline. The CDR3 contains 13 residues.

V usage is TRBV19 and J usage is TRBJ1-5, with D perhaps matching TRBD1 (5 bases). From germline, CDR1 is LNHDA and CDR2 SQIVND (reference sequence). Trimming removed 5 bases at V and 2 bases at J, with 16 bases between. CDR3 length: 16 residues. This CDR3 is CASSRPGRGGNQPQHF. DNA of the CDR3: TGTGCCAGTAGTCGACCGGGACGGGGGGGCAATCAGCCCCAGCATTTT.

This clone was picked up a small number of times. The CDR3 nucleotides are TGTGCCAGCAGCTTAGTGGTGGCCGGGTCCGAGCAGTACTTC. It yields the protein CASSLVVAGSEQYF. The chain links TRBV7-6 to TRBJ2-7, with D unclear. Looked up from germline, CDR1 is SGHVS and CDR2 is FNYEAQ. The CDR3 has 14 amino acids. Trimming removed 1 base at V and 6 bases at J, with 13 bases between.

The chain links TRBV28 to TRBJ1-2, with a possible D match to TRBD1 (5 bases). V was shortened by 3 bases and J by 3 bases, with 8 bases between the two germline ends. CDR3 size: 13 residues. Germline V gene sequence: CDR1 MDHEN, CDR2 SYDVKM. The DNA for the CDR3 is TGTGCCAGCAGTTTCCCGGGGGACTATGGCTACACCTTC. Encoded protein: CASSFPGDYGYTF.

The chain uses TRBV6-6 and TRBJ2-7; TRBD1 aligns across 7 bases. The germline V gene has CDR1 MNHNY and CDR2 SVGAGI (reference sequence). V dropped 5 bases and J dropped 3; count of bases not matched to a gene: 4. The CDR3 runs 13 residues. CDR3 bases: TGTGCCAGCAGTCGACAGGGACACTACGAGCAGTACTTC. Translated: CASSRQGHYEQYF.

The table lists this clone with a count of one. This sequence joins TRBV6-5 and TRBJ2-7; 10 nucleotides line up with TRBD1. Unmatched junction bases numbered 5, after V lost 2 bases and J lost 4 bases. CDR1 is MNHEY and CDR2 is SVGAGI in the germline V gene. The length of the CDR3 is 15 residues. Here the CDR3 reads CASSYSGQGVYEQYF. CDR3 bases: TGTGCCAGCAGTTACAGCGGACAGGGGGTATACGAGCAGTACTTC.

This clone occurred a few times. This chain joins TRBV4-3 and TRBJ1-1; weak D call: TRBD1 (5 bases). Trimming cost V 0 bases and J 5 bases, with 16 bases left between them. The CDR3 is made up of 16 amino acids. CDR1 is LGHNA and CDR2 is YSLEER in the germline V gene. The CDR3 sequence: CASSQDSIRGETEAFF. For the CDR3, the DNA is TGCGCCAGCAGCCAAGACTCCATCCGGGGGGAGACTGAAGCTTTCTTT.

This clone was detected only once. This chain links TRBV3-1 (or the pseudogene TRBV3-2) with TRBJ2-2, with TRBD1 identical over 11 bases. This CDR3 has 16 residues. CDR1 and CDR2 (germline): LGHDT, YNNKEL (reference sequence). The V gene end was trimmed by 6 bases and the J gene end by 7 bases; junction bases not matched to a gene: 10. This chain's CDR3 is CASRLGQGASFGELFF. CDR3 nucleotide sequence: TGTGCCAGCAGACTAGGACAGGGGGCCTCCTTCGGGGAGCTGTTTTTT.

This sequence joins TRBV6-5 and TRBJ2-5; 13 bases are a match to TRBD2. The V and J ends lost 2 bases and 4 bases, in that order; junction bases with no gene match: 1. The CDR3 covers 15 residues. The germline V gene encodes CDR1 MNHEY and CDR2 SVGAGI. CDR3: CASSYGLAGVETQYF. The CDR3 DNA follows: TGTGCCAGCAGTTACGGACTAGCGGGAGTAGAGACCCAGTACTTC.

The chain is built from TRBV28 and TRBJ2-7, with 10 bases lining up with TRBD2. The V segment lost 6 bases and the J segment 4 bases; nucleotides outside the gene matches: 9. The germline CDR1 and CDR2 sequences are MDHEN and SYDVKM. The CDR3 is 15 amino acids. In DNA, the CDR3 is TGTGCCAGCAGAAACTCCCTAGCGGGAGTGTACGAGCAGTACTTC. This gives the protein CASRNSLAGVYEQYF. Full variable domain (remainder filled in from reference TRBV28 and TRBJ2-7): DVKVTQSSRYLVKRTGEKVFLECVQDMDHENMFWYRQDPGLGLRLIYFSYDVKMKEKGDIPEGYSVSREKKERFSLILESASTNQTSMYLCASRNSLAGVYEQYFGPGTRLTVT.

V gene TRBV7-9 combines with J gene TRBJ2-1; 7 nucleotides agree with TRBD1. Losses at the gene ends were 3 bases for V and 4 bases for J; bases not matched to a gene: 9. This CDR3 contains 16 residues. The germline gives CDR1 SEHNR, CDR2 FQNEAQ (reference sequence). CDR3 bases: TGTGCCAGCAGCTTCAAACAGGGGAGAGGATACAATGAGCAGTTCTTC. It specifies CASSFKQGRGYNEQFF.

The chain has TRBV7-9 and TRBJ2-3; TRBD2 aligns across 7 bases. Germline CDR1 is SEHNR and CDR2 is FQNEAQ (reference sequence). V shed 4 bases and J 9 bases; nucleotides not matched to a gene: 4. The CDR3 is made up of 12 amino acids. The CDR3 DNA reads TGTGCCAGCAGCTCGGGCGGGGGAACGCAGTATTTT. It encodes CASSSGGGTQYF.

The chain combines TRBV19 with TRBJ1-4; D unclear. Germline V gene data show CDR1 as LNHDA and CDR2 as SQIVND (reference sequence). The CDR3 has 15 residues. With 4 bases removed from V and 8 bases from J, the gap between germline ends came to 17 bases. The CDR3 DNA sequence: TGTGCCAGTAGTACCCTGTTGGAGGGAGGGGAAAAACTGTTTTTT. This translates into CASSTLLEGGEKLFF.

V gene TRBV5-1 combines with J gene TRBJ2-1; TRBD1 aligns across 8 bases. Looked up from germline, CDR1 is SGHRS and CDR2 is YFSETQ. V was clipped by 0 bases and J by 2 bases; unmatched bases: 4. The CDR3 is made up of 16 amino acids. The CDR3 sequence: CASSLAGGGTYNEQFF. The CDR3 bases are TGCGCCAGCAGCTTGGCAGGGGGCGGCACCTACAATGAGCAGTTCTTC.

The chain combines TRBV6-2 or TRBV6-3 with TRBJ2-2, with 7 bases matching TRBD2. Germline V gives CDR1 MNHEY, CDR2 SVGEGT. The CDR3 length is 15 residues. V dropped 6 bases and J dropped 6; count of bases not matched to a gene: 10. CDR3: CASSALGSGPGELFF. The CDR3 coding sequence is TGTGCCAGCAGCGCTCTAGGTAGCGGGCCCGGGGAGCTGTTTTTT.

The V gene is TRBV28, the J gene TRBJ1-5; the D is unclear. The CDR3 is 14 amino acids. Germline CDR1 reads MDHEN; CDR2 reads SYDVKM. V lost 4 bases, J lost 7 bases, and 14 bases lay in between. CDR3 region: CASSSEVRRQPQHF. CDR3 sequence (DNA): TGTGCCAGCAGTTCCGAGGTACGGAGGCAGCCCCAGCATTTT.

The chain has TRBV5-1 and TRBJ1-2; TRBD1 agrees at 8 bases. The CDR3 runs to 14 residues. Germline CDR1 is SGHRS and CDR2 is YFSETQ. V shed 4 bases and J 4 bases; nucleotides not matched to a gene: 6. The CDR3 nucleotides read TGCGCCAGCAGCCCCGACAGGGGTGGCTATGGCTACACCTTC. It encodes CASSPDRGGYGYTF.

This chain connects TRBV2 to TRBJ1-4; D possibly corresponds to TRBD1 (6 bases). The germline V gene encodes CDR1 SNHLY and CDR2 FYNNEI. V lost 6 bases to trimming and J lost 7 bases, with 21 bases between them. The length of the CDR3 is 16 residues. This CDR3 is CASSALSGGRGEKLFF. As DNA, the CDR3 is TGTGCCAGCAGCGCCCTCTCGGGGGGGCGGGGTGAAAAACTGTTTTTT.

This chain links TRBV12-3 or TRBV12-4 with TRBJ2-7, with 7 nucleotides matching TRBD2. V dropped 5 bases and J dropped 6; count of bases not matched to a gene: 7. This CDR3 is built from 13 residues. The CDR3 is CASSLIWGGEQYF. For the CDR3, the DNA is TGTGCCAGCAGTCTTATCTGGGGGGGCGAGCAGTACTTC.

This chain uses TRBV4-2 with TRBJ2-3, with TRBD2 matching over 12 bases. Looked up from germline, CDR1 is LGHNA and CDR2 is YNFKEQ. V was clipped by 6 bases and J by 4 bases; unmatched bases: 8. CDR3 length: 16 amino acids. This chain's CDR3 is CASRPLAGGPADTQYF. The CDR3 nucleotides are TGTGCCAGCAGACCCCTAGCGGGAGGGCCTGCAGATACGCAGTATTTT.